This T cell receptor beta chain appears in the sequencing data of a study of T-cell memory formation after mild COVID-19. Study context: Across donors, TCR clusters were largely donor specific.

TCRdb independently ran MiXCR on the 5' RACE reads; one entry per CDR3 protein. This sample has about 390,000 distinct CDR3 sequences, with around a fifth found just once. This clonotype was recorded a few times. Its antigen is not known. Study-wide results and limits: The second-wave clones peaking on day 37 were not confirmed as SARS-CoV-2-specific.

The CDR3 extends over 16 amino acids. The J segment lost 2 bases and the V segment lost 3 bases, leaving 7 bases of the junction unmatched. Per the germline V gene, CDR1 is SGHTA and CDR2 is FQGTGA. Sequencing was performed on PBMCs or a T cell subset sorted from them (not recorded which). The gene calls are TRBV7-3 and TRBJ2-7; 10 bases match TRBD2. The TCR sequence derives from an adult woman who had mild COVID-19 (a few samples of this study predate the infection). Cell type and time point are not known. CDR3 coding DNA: TGTGCCAGCAGCTTCTCTAGCGGGAGAATCCCCTACGAGCAGTACTTC. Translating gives CASSFSSGRIPYEQYF. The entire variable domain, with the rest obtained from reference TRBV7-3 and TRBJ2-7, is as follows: GAGVSQTPSNKVTEKGKYVELRCDPISGHTALYWYRQSLGQGPEFLIYFQGTGAADDSGLPNDRFFAVRPEGSVSTLKIQRTERGDSAVYLCASSFSSGRIPYEQYFGPGTRLTVT.